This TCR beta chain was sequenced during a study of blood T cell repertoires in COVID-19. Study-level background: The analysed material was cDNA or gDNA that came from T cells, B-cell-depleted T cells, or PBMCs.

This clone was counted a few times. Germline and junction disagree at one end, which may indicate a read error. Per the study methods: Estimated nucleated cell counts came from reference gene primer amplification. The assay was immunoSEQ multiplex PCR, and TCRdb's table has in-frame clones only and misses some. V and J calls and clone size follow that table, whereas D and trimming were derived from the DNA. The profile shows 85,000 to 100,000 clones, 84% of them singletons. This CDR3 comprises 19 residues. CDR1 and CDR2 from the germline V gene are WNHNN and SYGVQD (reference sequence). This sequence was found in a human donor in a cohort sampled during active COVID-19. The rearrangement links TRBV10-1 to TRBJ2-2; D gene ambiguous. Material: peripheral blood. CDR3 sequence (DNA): TGCGCCAGCAGGGAGTCCACCCCCAGGCTCCACACCCACACCGGGGAGCTGTTTTTT. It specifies CASRESTPRLHTHTGELFF.